Following are 27 T cell receptor beta chains from one sample sequenced in a study of shared clonotypes between healthy human individuals. The repertoire was sequenced with immunoSEQ multiplex PCR; TCRdb's copy has only in-frame clones and lacks some. The sample yields some 1,600,000 clones, 98% seen once. Sequencing used naive CD4+ T cells sorted from blood. Described subset: CD45RA+ positively selected. The receptors originated from a young man in good health.

This rearrangement joins TRBV19 to TRBJ2-2, with 7 bases aligning to TRBD2. This CDR3 is built from 16 residues. Trimming at V came to 6 bases and at J to 2 bases, leaving 9 bases not matched to a gene. Germline V gene data show CDR1 as LNHDA and CDR2 as SQIVND (reference sequence). CDR3 in DNA: TGTGCCAGTAGCCTAATGGGGAGGGGAAACACCGGGGAGCTGTTTTTT. Residues: CASSLMGRGNTGELFF.

The chain couples TRBV19 to TRBJ2-7; 11 positions match TRBD1. V shed 6 bases, J shed 6 bases, and the junction held 7 bases outside the gene matches. The CDR3 extends over 14 amino acids. Per the germline V gene, CDR1 is LNHDA and CDR2 is SQIVND (reference sequence). CDR3 bases: TGTGCCAGTAGCTCAACGGGACAGGGGGGCGAGCAGTACTTC. This sequence encodes CASSSTGQGGEQYF.

The chain combines TRBV9 with TRBJ2-1; TRBD2 aligns across 9 bases. The J segment lost 5 bases and the V segment lost 0 bases, leaving 15 bases of the junction unmatched. The CDR3 is made up of 19 amino acids. Germline loops: CDR1 SGDLS, CDR2 YYNGEE. This CDR3 reads CASSVATRVPGLADNEQFF. The CDR3 DNA reads TGTGCCAGCAGCGTAGCTACAAGGGTCCCGGGACTAGCAGACAATGAGCAGTTCTTC.

The rearrangement uses TRBV7-6 and TRBJ1-4, with TRBD1 as a possible D gene (6 bases). The CDR3 spans 19 residues. The V gene's germline CDR1 is SGHVS and CDR2 FNYEAQ. With 0 bases removed from V and 6 bases from J, the gap between germline ends came to 23 bases. The CDR3 is CASSLAPGTKGKMDEKLFF. DNA for the CDR3: TGTGCCAGCAGCTTAGCGCCCGGGACAAAGGGCAAGATGGATGAAAAACTGTTTTTT.

J is TRBJ2-1 and V is TRBV9, with 7 nucleotides matching TRBD2. V lost 4 bases and J lost 10; bases outside the gene matches: 20. There are 17 residues in the CDR3. CDR1 SGDLS and CDR2 YYNGEE come from the germline V gene. The CDR3 DNA is TGTGCCAGCAGCCCCCGATCCGGCGGGGGAGATCGGCGGGAGCAGTTCTTC. Translation gives CASSPRSGGGDRREQFF.

The V and J genes are TRBV28 and TRBJ2-7, with 7 positions matching TRBD1. The CDR3 runs 14 residues. Trimming took 6 bases from V and 0 from J; bases not matched to a gene: 5. Germline assignment: CDR1 MDHEN and CDR2 SYDVKM. CDR3 in DNA: TGTGCCAGCAGCAAACCAGGGGGCTCCTACGAGCAGTACTTC. It codes for CASSKPGGSYEQYF.

The J gene is TRBJ1-5, the V gene TRBV2; no clear D. Trimming cost V 6 bases and J 0 bases, with 12 bases left between them. The V gene's germline CDR1 is SNHLY and CDR2 FYNNEI. The CDR3 is 15 residues long. CDR3 region: CASRALSISNQPQHF. As DNA, the CDR3 is TGTGCCAGCAGAGCATTATCCATTAGCAATCAGCCCCAGCATTTT.

The chain is built from TRBV9 and TRBJ2-7; tentatively, D is TRBD1 (6 bases). The ends were cut back, 4 bases at V and 0 bases at J, with 14 bases in the middle. The CDR3 consists of 15 residues. CDR1 SGDLS and CDR2 YYNGEE come from the germline V gene. In DNA, the CDR3 is TGTGCCAGCAGCACCCGGGACACCAACTCCTACGAGCAGTACTTC. Translation: CASSTRDTNSYEQYF.

The chain combines TRBV7-9 with TRBJ2-5; D possibly corresponds to TRBD1 (5 bases). The V and J ends lost 5 bases and 9 bases respectively, with 13 bases between them. There are 12 residues in the CDR3. Per germline, CDR1 SEHNR and CDR2 FQNEAQ (reference sequence). This CDR3 is CASSPSQGAQYF. The CDR3 DNA follows: TGTGCCAGCAGCCCCTCGCAAGGGGCCCAGTACTTC. Supplemented by reference TRBV7-9 and TRBJ2-5, the full variable domain reads DTGVSQNPRHKITKRGQNVTFRCDPISEHNRLYWYRQTLGQGPEFLTYFQNEAQLEKSRLLSDRFSAERPKGSFSTLEIQRTEQGDSAMYLCASSPSQGAQYFGPGTRLLVL.

The chain links TRBV10-2 to TRBJ1-5; D is ambiguous. The CDR3 is made up of 14 amino acids. Germline loops: CDR1 WSHSY, CDR2 SAAADI. The V end was cut by 7 bases, the J end by 4 bases, with 14 bases between. In DNA, the CDR3 is TGCGCCAGCAAAAAATCGGGTCAAAATCAGCCCCAGCATTTT. Translated: CASKKSGQNQPQHF.

The V gene is TRBV5-5, the J gene TRBJ2-2; maybe TRBD1 (5 bases). V shed 0 bases and J shed 2 bases, with 8 bases lying between them. CDR1 is SGHKS, CDR2 YYEKEE, per germline (reference sequence). The CDR3 loop spans 15 amino acids. The CDR3 region is CASSLVTGNTGELFF. In DNA, the CDR3 is TGTGCCAGCAGCTTGGTTACAGGAAACACCGGGGAGCTGTTTTTT.

This chain joins TRBV9 and TRBJ2-7; 9 nucleotides match TRBD1. This CDR3 has 14 amino acids. The germline V gene has CDR1 SGDLS and CDR2 YYNGEE. Unmatched junction bases numbered 7, after V lost 3 bases and J lost 6 bases. The CDR3 is CASSAPGTGLEQYF. The CDR3 DNA reads as TGTGCCAGCAGCGCCCCCGGGACAGGGCTCGAGCAGTACTTC.

The chain recombines TRBV28 with TRBJ2-7; the D gene is possibly TRBD2 (6 bases). V was cut by 3 bases and J by 0 bases, with 12 bases left in between. This CDR3 region has 15 residues. Germline CDR1 and CDR2: MDHEN and SYDVKM. The CDR3 protein is CASSLGGPSSYEQYF. As DNA, the CDR3 is TGTGCCAGCAGTTTGGGGGGACCGTCCTCCTACGAGCAGTACTTC.

The CDR3 region has the DNA TGTGCCTGGAGCGAGGGACCTCTGGAGACCCAGTACTTC. Amino acid sequence: CAWSEGPLETQYF. V is TRBV30 and J is TRBJ2-5; D assignment may be TRBD1 or TRBD2 (5 bases each). Germline CDR1 is GTSNPN and CDR2 is SVGIG (reference sequence). The CDR3 covers 13 residues. V was trimmed by 3 bases and J by 5 bases, leaving 13 bases between them.

The V call is TRBV18, the J call TRBJ2-5, with 8 bases matching TRBD2. J gave up 2 bases and V 3 bases, and 8 bases lay outside the gene matches. CDR3 length equals 16 residues. The germline gives CDR1 KGHSH, CDR2 LQKENI. CDR3 region: CASSPVLASGQETQYF. The CDR3 nucleotides read TGTGCCAGCTCACCTGTTCTCGCTAGCGGGCAAGAGACCCAGTACTTC.

The chain combines TRBV10-3 with TRBJ1-2; 8 nucleotides match TRBD1. The length of the CDR3 is 14 residues. Trimming cost V 4 bases and J 6 bases; bases outside gene matches: 7. Germline V lookup: CDR1 ENHRY, CDR2 SYGVKD. The chain's CDR3 is CAISVQQGDDGYTF. CDR3 bases: TGTGCCATCAGTGTTCAACAGGGGGACGATGGCTACACCTTC.

The genes are TRBV10-1 and TRBJ2-1; TRBD2 is a possible D gene (6 bases). V shed 8 bases and J shed 4 bases, with 9 bases lying between them. The CDR3 consists of 12 residues. Germline V CDR1 and CDR2: WNHNN, SYGVQD (reference sequence). Here the CDR3 reads CASGDFYNEQFF. The CDR3 nucleotides read TGCGCCAGCGGGGACTTTTACAATGAGCAGTTCTTC.

A single count supports this clone. The rearrangement joins TRBV7-8 to TRBJ2-7, with D maybe TRBD2 (6 bases). Germline assignment: CDR1 SGHVS and CDR2 FQNEAQ. The V end lost 4 bases, the J end lost 3 bases, and 19 bases lay between the germline ends. The CDR3 totals 16 residues. The CDR3 DNA reads as TGTGCCAGCAGCTCCAGCCCCCGCCAGGGAGGCTACGAGCAGTACTTC. Encoded protein: CASSSSPRQGGYEQYF. The full variable domain, in which reference TRBV7-8 and TRBJ2-7 provide the parts outside the CDR3, is GAGVSQSPRYKVAKRGQDVALRCDPISGHVSLFWYQQALGQGPEFLTYFQNEAQLDKSGLPSDRFFAERPEGSVSTLKIQRTQQEDSAVYLCASSSSPRQGGYEQYFGPGTRLTVT.

This clone appeared once. V is TRBV10-2 and J is TRBJ1-1; D gene uncertain. Germline V CDR1 and CDR2: WSHSY, SAAADI. Trimming removed 2 bases at V and 7 bases at J, with 8 bases between. CDR3 length: 12 residues. The DNA of the CDR3 is TGCGCCAGCAGTGAGAGGATCCGTGAAGCTTTCTTT. Translated: CASSERIREAFF.

This sequence joins TRBV19 and TRBJ2-7, with 14 bases aligning to TRBD2. Per the germline V gene, CDR1 is LNHDA and CDR2 is SQIVND (reference sequence). The CDR3 contains 16 residues. The ends lost 4 bases at V and 3 bases at J; junction bases unmatched: 5. CDR3 DNA: TGTGCCAGTAGTAGAGGACTAGCGGGAGGAATCTACGAGCAGTACTTC. Residues: CASSRGLAGGIYEQYF. The whole variable domain, remainder taken from reference TRBV19 and TRBJ2-7, is DGGITQSPKYLFRKEGQNVTLSCEQNLNHDAMYWYRQDPGQGLRLIYYSQIVNDFQKGDIAEGYSVSREKKESFPLTVTSAQKNPTAFYLCASSRGLAGGIYEQYFGPGTRLTVT.

This rearrangement joins TRBV7-2 to TRBJ1-2, with D unclear. Trimming cost V 3 bases and J 1 base, with 12 bases left between them. Germline V gives CDR1 SGHTA, CDR2 FQGNSA. This CDR3 is 15 amino acids long. CDR3 DNA: TGTGCCAGCAGCTTTGGTTGGGCAGATAACTATGGCTACACCTTC. Its translation is CASSFGWADNYGYTF.

The chain combines TRBV4-3 with TRBJ2-1, with 7 nucleotides matching TRBD2. This CDR3 is 15 amino acids long. From germline, CDR1 is LGHNA and CDR2 YSLEER. V gave up 3 bases and J gave up 1 base; unmatched junction bases: 3. CDR3 amino acids: CASSQREGSYNEQFF. The DNA for the CDR3 is TGCGCCAGCAGCCAGAGGGAGGGATCCTACAATGAGCAGTTCTTC.

The V and J genes are TRBV5-1 and TRBJ2-6; TRBD1 aligns across 7 bases. V dropped 4 bases and J dropped 0; count of bases not matched to a gene: 13. In germline, CDR1 is SGHRS, CDR2 YFSETQ. There are 19 residues in the CDR3. The CDR3 region is CASSPFGAGGASGANVLTF. For the CDR3, the DNA is TGCGCCAGCAGCCCATTTGGGGCAGGGGGAGCCTCTGGGGCCAACGTCCTGACTTTC.

This clone was seen just once. Other nucleotide sequences from this sample produce the same CDR3. The chain is built from TRBV4-1 and TRBJ2-1; possible D gene TRBD2, 6 bases. The CDR3 has 13 amino acids. The germline CDR1 and CDR2 sequences are MGHRA and YSYEKL. V lost 4 bases and J 4 bases, leaving 8 bases between the germline ends. The CDR3 bases are TGCGCCAGCAGCCCCGGGACTTACAATGAGCAGTTCTTC. This translates into CASSPGTYNEQFF.

This chain uses TRBV6-1 with TRBJ2-1; D call uncertain. CDR1 is MNHNS, CDR2 SASEGT, per germline. This CDR3 is 14 amino acids long. The germline V and J ends were trimmed by 11 bases and 9 bases, with 23 bases remaining between them. CDR3 DNA: TGTGCCGCAGCTGTTGTTCTCGGGTTCGGTGAGCAGTTCTTC. This translates into CAAAVVLGFGEQFF.

The rearrangement links TRBV11-2 to TRBJ2-7, with D tentatively TRBD2 (6 bases). The germline V and J ends were trimmed by 2 bases and 1 base, with 12 bases remaining between them. The CDR3 consists of 15 residues. CDR1 and CDR2 from the germline V gene are SGHAT and FQNNGV. CDR3 in DNA: TGTGCCAGCAGCTTACTGGGCGGGGTTTCCTACGAGCAGTACTTC. It yields the protein CASSLLGGVSYEQYF. The full variable domain, in which reference TRBV11-2 and TRBJ2-7 provide the parts outside the CDR3, is EAGVAQSPRYKIIEKRQSVAFWCNPISGHATLYWYQQILGQGPKLLIQFQNNGVVDDSQLPKDRFSAERLKGVDSTLKIQPAKLEDSAVYLCASSLLGGVSYEQYFGPGTRLTVT.

This clone was seen once. This chain links TRBV19 with TRBJ2-7; TRBD1 matches 7 bases. The CDR3 has 14 amino acids. V gave up 5 bases and J gave up 5 bases; unmatched junction bases: 9. Germline lookup yields CDR1 LNHDA and CDR2 SQIVND (reference sequence). CDR3 in DNA: TGTGCCAGTAGTCTGCGGACAGGATTCGACGAGCAGTACTTC. Residues: CASSLRTGFDEQYF.